One and the same sample provided the 3 T cell receptor beta chains below, sequenced in a study of CD8+ T cells in alopecia areata. cDNA prepared by RNA extraction and subsequent reverse transcription served as the template for sequencing. The protocol was immunoSEQ multiplex PCR, while the TCRdb copy is restricted to in-frame clones and leaves out a portion. The sample yields about 110,000 clones, approximately 51% seen once. Treatment: oral pan-JAK inhibitor, 5-10 mg twice daily. The sequencing used CD4+ T cells sorted from blood, collected at week 24, from a patient treated with tofacitinib. The source is a human donor with alopecia areata.

This chain joins TRBV4-2 and TRBJ2-2; the match to TRBD2 covers 7 bases. The CDR3 is made up of 16 amino acids. CDR1 is LGHNA and CDR2 is YNFKEQ in the germline V gene. V dropped 2 bases and J dropped 1; count of bases not matched to a gene: 4. As DNA, the CDR3 is TGTGCCAGCAGCCAATCGACTAGCAAGAACACCGGGGAGCTGTTTTTT. It encodes CASSQSTSKNTGELFF.

The V gene is TRBV7-9, the J gene TRBJ2-5, with D possibly TRBD2 on 5 matching bases. V lost 3 bases, J lost 3 bases, and 8 bases lay in between. Looked up from germline, CDR1 is SEHNR and CDR2 is FQNEAQ (reference sequence). The CDR3 is 13 residues long. CDR3 DNA sequence: TGTGCCAGCAGCTTCCACGGGGAAGAGACCCAGTACTTC. It yields the protein CASSFHGEETQYF. The full variable domain, rest sourced from reference TRBV7-9 and TRBJ2-5, is DTGVSQNPRHKITKRGQNVTFRCDPISEHNRLYWYRQTLGQGPEFLTYFQNEAQLEKSRLLSDRFSAERPKGSFSTLEIQRTEQGDSAMYLCASSFHGEETQYFGPGTRLLVL.

This clone was seen more than once but under ten times. The CDR3 region has the DNA TGTGCCAGCTCACCGGCTGATCCCGGGGGTTCGGGTGGCTACACCTTC. Its protein product is CASSPADPGGSGGYTF. V and J are TRBV18 and TRBJ1-2; tentative D call: TRBD1 (5 bases). The CDR3 runs 16 residues. CDR1 and CDR2 (germline): KGHSH, LQKENI. V lost 3 bases, J lost 7 bases, and 21 bases lay in between.